This TCR beta chain appears in the sequencing data of a study of CD8 T cells in Susac syndrome. After extraction with the RNeasy kit, roughly 0.45 to 1 ug of the RNA was reverse transcribed using random hexamers. Each CDR3 protein gets one entry after TCRdb re-called the immunoSEQ multiplex PCR reads with MiXCR. The sample records some 130,000 distinct CDR3 sequences, more than 85% being singletons. This clonotype was counted a single time. FACS was used to enrich TEMRA cells, whereas the CD8+ and CD4+ T cells were obtained by negative isolation. V lost 1 base to trimming and J lost 6 bases, with 14 bases between them. The germline V gene encodes CDR1 SGHAT and CDR2 FQNNGV. CDR3 length equals 15 residues.

The receptor's source is a human donor with Susac syndrome. This chain links TRBV11-2 with TRBJ2-3; no clear D gene. The sequenced sample was CD8+ T cells from PBMCs. The CDR3 here is CASSLAPTFEDTQYF. Here the CDR3 DNA reads TGTGCCAGCAGCTTAGCCCCGACTTTCGAGGATACGCAGTATTTT.